These 13 T cell receptor beta chains were sequenced from one sample in a study of Ad26.COV2.S vaccination and SARS-CoV-2 variants. Treatment defined: around 19 received Ad26.COV2.S at low or high dose, single or two shots; about 5 received placebo; per-sample allocation not given. The study sampled participants on day 63 after the first vaccine or placebo injection. Sequencing used immunoSEQ multiplex PCR; TCRdb keeps in-frame clones, though not all of them. The data contain about 220,000 clones, 85% to 90% of them singletons. The specimen was peripheral blood, collected in a trial of Ad26.COV2.S vaccine versus placebo. These receptors came from a person between 18 and 65 years old who received the Ad26.COV2.S COVID-19 vaccine or a placebo.

The chain joins TRBV4-1 to TRBJ2-2, with a weak D call TRBD1 (5 bases). V lost 4 bases and J lost 6, with 15 bases in between. Germline CDR1 reads MGHRA; CDR2 reads YSYEKL. This CDR3 has 15 residues. The CDR3 here is CASSPYPDSPGELFF. Here the CDR3 DNA reads TGCGCCAGCAGCCCCTACCCCGACAGTCCCGGGGAGCTGTTTTTT.

This clone was seen once. This chain connects TRBV25-1 to TRBJ2-5; D is unresolved. Trimming pared 10 bases from V and 5 bases from J, leaving 11 bases between. Germline V lookup: CDR1 MGHDK, CDR2 SYGVNS. CDR3 length equals 11 residues. CDR3 DNA sequence: TGTGCCACGGGCATTATGGAGACCCAGTACTTC. It translates to CATGIMETQYF.

The chain couples TRBV7-8 to TRBJ1-6; the D gene is possibly TRBD1 (5 bases). The CDR3 has 16 residues. Germline CDR1 and CDR2: SGHVS and FQNEAQ. Trimming removed 8 bases from V and 0 bases from J, with 14 bases in between. The CDR3 reads CASGPGRSSYNSPLHF. CDR3 bases: TGTGCCAGCGGGCCGGGACGGAGCTCCTATAATTCACCCCTCCACTTT.

This chain uses TRBV30 with TRBJ1-2; possibly TRBD1 for D (6 bases). CDR3 size: 13 residues. Trimming left V 4 bases short and J 8 bases short, with 17 bases between. Per germline, CDR1 GTSNPN and CDR2 SVGIG (reference sequence). CDR3 loop: CAWTTRGGFGYTF. CDR3 in DNA: TGTGCCTGGACTACCAGGGGAGGATTCGGCTACACCTTC. The complete variable domain, with remaining parts taken from reference TRBV30 and TRBJ1-2, reads SQTIHQWPATLVQPVGSPLSLECTVEGTSNPNLYWYRQAAGRGLQLLFYSVGIGQISSEVPQNLSASRPQDRQFILSSKKLLLSDSGFYLCAWTTRGGFGYTFGSGTRLTVV.

The chain couples TRBV5-1 to TRBJ1-2, with 11 bases that match TRBD1. This CDR3 has 14 amino acids. The germline V gene encodes CDR1 SGHRS and CDR2 YFSETQ. Trimming at V came to 4 bases and at J to 5 bases, leaving 4 bases not matched to a gene. The CDR3 DNA sequence: TGCGCCAGCAGCCCGGGACAGGGGGAATATGGCTACACCTTC. As protein: CASSPGQGEYGYTF.

The chain combines TRBV25-1 with TRBJ2-3; the D call may be TRBD1 or TRBD2 (5 bases each). CDR3 size: 15 residues. Trimming cost V 5 bases and J 0 bases, with 12 bases left between them. Germline V gene data show CDR1 as MGHDK and CDR2 as SYGVNS. The CDR3 spells CASSRGADSTDTQYF. The CDR3 coding sequence is TGTGCCAGCAGTCGAGGGGCGGATAGCACAGATACGCAGTATTTT.

The rearrangement links TRBV18 to TRBJ1-4, with D possibly TRBD1 on 5 matching bases. The V and J ends lost 3 bases and 6 bases respectively, with 14 bases between them. The CDR3 has 15 amino acids. CDR1 and CDR2 from the germline V gene are KGHSH and LQKENI. CDR3 in amino acids: CASSPAKGWDEKLFF. The CDR3 DNA follows: TGTGCCAGCTCACCGGCGAAGGGGTGGGATGAAAAACTGTTTTTT.

CDR3 in amino acids: CASSHTKGGSSGNTIYF. CDR3 nucleotides: TGTGCCAGCAGCCACACCAAAGGGGGGAGCTCTGGAAACACCATATATTTT. The chain employs TRBV3-1 (or the pseudogene TRBV3-2) and TRBJ1-3; D is perhaps TRBD1 (6 bases). The CDR3 has 17 residues. Germline values: CDR1 LGHDT, CDR2 YNNKEL (reference sequence). V was pared by 3 bases and J by 0 bases, with 15 bases between.

This sequence joins TRBV6-6 and TRBJ1-1; D uncertain. Trimming cost V 8 bases and J 5 bases, with 12 bases left between them. Germline assignment: CDR1 MNHNY and CDR2 SVGAGI (reference sequence). The CDR3 consists of 12 residues. The DNA of the CDR3 is TGTGCCAGCGGGGAGGTGAGAACTGAAGCTTTCTTT. This encodes CASGEVRTEAFF.

The genes are TRBV7-6 and TRBJ2-5; a weak D match, TRBD2 (5 bases). Germline V gene lookup returns CDR1 SGHVS and CDR2 FNYEAQ. V was pared by 1 base and J by 4 bases, with 16 bases between. CDR3 length equals 16 residues. The CDR3 loop is CASSLGAAGSGETQYF. In DNA form, the CDR3 reads TGTGCCAGCAGCTTAGGGGCTGCGGGTTCAGGAGAGACCCAGTACTTC. The full variable domain, rest sourced from reference TRBV7-6 and TRBJ2-5, is GAGVSQSPRYKVTKRGQDVALRCDPISGHVSLYWYRQALGQGPEFLTYFNYEAQQDKSGLPNDRFSAERPEGSISTLTIQRTEQRDSAMYRCASSLGAAGSGETQYFGPGTRLLVL.

This clone was picked up a small number of times. The rearrangement uses TRBV27 and TRBJ1-6; TRBD1 matches 7 bases. The CDR3 totals 16 residues. The junction had 9 bases not matched to a gene; V was cut back by 0 bases and J by 10 bases. Germline loops: CDR1 MNHEY, CDR2 SMNVEV (reference sequence). CDR3 nucleotide sequence: TGTGCCAGCAGTTTATCGGTAGGGGGCAGAGGGTCACCCCTCCACTTT. Translation: CASSLSVGGRGSPLHF.

The V call is TRBV7-9, the J call TRBJ2-2; D not certain. The CDR3 loop spans 11 amino acids. The germline V and J ends were trimmed by 11 bases and 3 bases, with 7 bases remaining between them. The germline gives CDR1 SEHNR, CDR2 FQNEAQ (reference sequence). CDR3 protein: CARPHTGELFF. The DNA of the CDR3 is TGTGCCCGCCCACACACCGGGGAGCTGTTTTTT.

The rearrangement uses TRBV28 and TRBJ1-5, with D maybe TRBD1 (5 bases). Germline CDR1 MDHEN, CDR2 SYDVKM. The V end lost 6 bases, the J end lost 6 bases, and 18 bases lay between the germline ends. This CDR3 region has 15 residues. CDR3 protein: CASRPSTGEGQPQHF. In DNA, the CDR3 is TGTGCCAGCAGGCCGAGCACGGGGGAGGGTCAGCCCCAGCATTTT.